Presented here are 31 T cell receptor beta chains from one specimen sequenced in a study of T-cell reconstitution after alpha-beta-depleted transplantation in children listed by TCRdb under 2016. Libraries were made using PCR. TCRdb lists the instrument as Illumina HiSeq 2500. Molecular barcoding was employed in the preparation of TCR libraries, with unique molecular identifiers being used to normalize TCRbeta repertoire quantification. In-frame beta chains were kept once TCRdb had trimmed the public reads at Q25 with fastp and called clones with MiXCR. Rows matching on CDR3 protein sequence are summarized as one entry with the most common DNA and genes. Here the sample has hundreds of thousands of distinct CDR3 sequences; more than 10% occur a single time. The ten biggest clones cover 4% to 5.5% of the sample. The specimen was PBMCs, collected from the stem cell graft. The source of these receptors is a human donor who donated a stem cell graft to a child with Fanconi anemia.

This clonotype was counted at least ten times. This chain connects TRBV12-3 or TRBV12-4 to TRBJ1-2; 7 nucleotides line up with TRBD1. The CDR3 contains 17 residues. V gave up 6 bases and J gave up 2 bases; unmatched junction bases: 15. The CDR3 DNA sequence: TGTGCCAGCAGCTCCCTCCTGGGGCCGGGACAGAACTATGGCTACACCTTC. The encoded protein is CASSSLLGPGQNYGYTF.

The J gene is TRBJ1-5, the V gene TRBV7-9; no reliable D call. The CDR3 is 12 amino acids. Trimming cost V 4 bases and J 9 bases, with 10 bases left between them. CDR1 and CDR2 from the germline V gene are SEHNR and FQNEAQ (reference sequence). Here the CDR3 reads CASSSDRGPQHF. CDR3 sequence (DNA): TGTGCCAGCAGCTCCGACCGCGGGCCCCAGCATTTT.

This clonotype was recorded a few times. The rearrangement joins TRBV7-9 to TRBJ2-5, with a possible D match to TRBD1 (5 bases). CDR3 length: 16 amino acids. V was trimmed by 3 bases and J by 5 bases, leaving 19 bases between them. Germline V gives CDR1 SEHNR, CDR2 FQNEAQ (reference sequence). The CDR3 loop reads CASSFGPGKGKETQYF. The CDR3 bases are TGTGCCAGCAGCTTTGGGCCAGGGAAAGGGAAGGAGACCCAGTACTTC. The full variable domain, with the rest looked up from reference TRBV7-9 and TRBJ2-5, is DTGVSQNPRHKITKRGQNVTFRCDPISEHNRLYWYRQTLGQGPEFLTYFQNEAQLEKSRLLSDRFSAERPKGSFSTLEIQRTEQGDSAMYLCASSFGPGKGKETQYFGPGTRLLVL.

This clonotype was counted between two and nine times. This chain links TRBV20-1 with TRBJ2-3, with 7 bases fitting TRBD1. Germline V lookup: CDR1 DFQATT, CDR2 SNEGSKA (reference sequence). The V gene end was trimmed by 5 bases and the J gene end by 4 bases; junction bases not matched to a gene: 6. CDR3 length: 13 residues. CDR3 residues: CSAQDRSADTQYF. In DNA form, the CDR3 reads TGCAGTGCTCAGGACAGGTCAGCAGATACGCAGTATTTT.

J is TRBJ1-1 and V is TRBV12-3 or TRBV12-4; maybe TRBD1 (5 bases). V was trimmed by 0 bases and J by 8 bases, leaving 13 bases between them. The CDR3 runs to 14 residues. The CDR3 sequence: CASSLALRGSEAFF. Here the CDR3 DNA reads TGTGCCAGCAGTTTAGCGCTTCGGGGGTCCGAAGCTTTCTTT.

The chain has TRBV5-6 and TRBJ2-3, with D perhaps TRBD1 or TRBD2 (5 bases each). Trimming left V 0 bases short and J 4 bases short, with 15 bases between. CDR1 SGHDT and CDR2 YYEEEE come from the germline V gene. The CDR3 spans 16 residues. The CDR3 sequence: CASSLGGLGSPDTQYF. In DNA, the CDR3 is TGTGCCAGCAGCTTGGGGGGCCTGGGGAGCCCAGATACGCAGTATTTT.

About this clonotype: A much larger clone differs from this one at a single base, so this may be a read error. No conserved phenylalanine or tryptophan ends this CDR3, so it is likely a read error. The chain carries TRBV12-3 or TRBV12-4 and TRBJ1-5; TRBD1 might be the D (5 bases). V was clipped by 6 bases and J by 7 bases, with 13 bases between them. The CDR3 spans 13 residues. The DNA for the CDR3 is TGTGCCAGCAGCCTCCTGTGGGACCAGCCCCAGCATTCT. This sequence encodes CASSLLWDQPQHS.

This clonotype was detected a few times. This chain uses TRBV4-3 with TRBJ2-2; 7 positions agree with TRBD2. The V and J ends lost 0 bases and 2 bases, in that order; junction bases with no gene match: 3. In germline, CDR1 is LGHNA, CDR2 YSLEER. CDR3 length equals 16 residues. The CDR3 region is CASSQEWGGNTGELFF. The CDR3 DNA reads TGCGCCAGCAGCCAAGAATGGGGGGGAAACACCGGGGAGCTGTTTTTT.

The rearrangement links TRBV5-1 to TRBJ2-3, with TRBD1 matching over 7 bases. This CDR3 has 15 amino acids. Germline V gene data show CDR1 as SGHRS and CDR2 as YFSETQ. The ends lost 3 bases at V and 0 bases at J; junction bases unmatched: 4. In DNA, the CDR3 is TGCGCCAGCAGCTGGGGGACAGTTAGCACAGATACGCAGTATTTT. It encodes CASSWGTVSTDTQYF.

V is TRBV5-1 and J is TRBJ1-2, with D perhaps TRBD1 (6 bases). The V gene's germline CDR1 is SGHRS and CDR2 YFSETQ. CDR3 length: 15 amino acids. V was shortened by 5 bases and J by 8 bases, with 22 bases between the two germline ends. The CDR3 region is CASRLTGNPGLGYTF. The CDR3 nucleotides read TGCGCCAGCAGGCTTACAGGGAACCCCGGATTGGGCTACACCTTC.

The V and J genes are TRBV4-2 and TRBJ2-4, with TRBD1 matching over 12 bases. Germline V gene data show CDR1 as LGHNA and CDR2 as YNFKEQ. CDR3 size: 18 residues. V was pared by 5 bases and J by 1 base, with 9 bases of the junction left unmatched. The CDR3 sequence is CASSSGTGGRQAKNIQYF. The DNA of the CDR3 is TGTGCCAGCAGCTCCGGGACAGGGGGCCGTCAGGCCAAAAACATTCAGTACTTC.

This clonotype was seen ten or more times. The chain's CDR3 is CSASTGSQPQHF. The CDR3 DNA is TGCAGTGCTTCCACAGGGAGTCAGCCCCAGCATTTT. The V call is TRBV20-1, the J call TRBJ1-5; possibly TRBD1 for D (6 bases). This CDR3 has 12 amino acids. V lost 5 bases to trimming and J lost 6 bases, with 11 bases between them. Germline lookup yields CDR1 DFQATT and CDR2 SNEGSKA (reference sequence).

The table lists this clonotype with a few counts. The V gene is TRBV7-9, the J gene TRBJ2-5; D not resolved. The CDR3 consists of 13 residues. Germline V gene data show CDR1 as SEHNR and CDR2 as FQNEAQ (reference sequence). The germline V and J ends were trimmed by 0 bases and 5 bases, with 7 bases remaining between them. The CDR3 DNA is TGTGCCAGCAGCTTAGCAGTGTGGGAGACCCAGTACTTC. Amino acids: CASSLAVWETQYF.

This sequence joins TRBV7-2 and TRBJ1-2; D is unresolved. Deletions cut 5 bases from V and 3 bases from J, with 16 bases between. The V gene's germline CDR1 is SGHTA and CDR2 FQGNSA. CDR3 size: 15 residues. Here the CDR3 reads CASSLIERPHYGYTF. Here the CDR3 DNA reads TGTGCCAGCAGCCTAATTGAGAGGCCACACTATGGCTACACCTTC.

Details on this clonotype: A much larger clone differs from this one at a single base, so this may be a read error. The V gene is TRBV9, the J gene TRBJ2-1, with D unresolved. CDR3 length: 12 residues. In germline, CDR1 is SGDLS, CDR2 YYNGEE. In DNA, the CDR3 is TGTGCCGGCAGCGTAGAACCGAATGAGCAGTTCTTC. Translating gives CAGSVEPNEQFF.

The genes are TRBV10-3 and TRBJ2-3, with unresolved D. The V end lost 7 bases, the J end lost 0 bases, and 17 bases lay between the germline ends. The CDR3 is 16 residues long. Germline CDR1 and CDR2: ENHRY and SYGVKD. As DNA, the CDR3 is TGTGCCATCACCCTGGCAACTCTTTTCAGCACAGATACGCAGTATTTT. Protein product: CAITLATLFSTDTQYF.

In this sample, this clonotype turned up many times. The chain is built from TRBV7-9 and TRBJ2-5; 7 nucleotides align to TRBD1. The length of the CDR3 is 15 residues. The germline V gene encodes CDR1 SEHNR and CDR2 FQNEAQ (reference sequence). The V and J ends lost 6 bases and 0 bases, in that order; junction bases with no gene match: 7. Here the CDR3 DNA reads TGTGCCAGCAGTCCGGGGACAGTTAACCAAGAGACCCAGTACTTC. This translates into CASSPGTVNQETQYF.

This clonotype was detected once. CDR3 loop: CASSPSQGWLAGGDNEQFF. For the CDR3, the DNA is TGTGCCAGCAGCCCCTCCCAAGGATGGCTAGCGGGGGGGGACAATGAGCAGTTCTTC. The V gene is TRBV9, the J gene TRBJ2-1; 12 nucleotides line up with TRBD2. Trimming removed 4 bases from V and 5 bases from J; junction bases left unmatched: 16. The CDR3 runs to 19 residues. Germline V CDR1 and CDR2: SGDLS, YYNGEE.

This clonotype has a handful of counts. The V call is TRBV6-1, the J call TRBJ2-5, with D tentatively TRBD2 (5 bases). The germline V and J ends were trimmed by 6 bases and 5 bases, with 19 bases remaining between them. Germline-derived CDR1 and CDR2 are MNHNS and SASEGT. CDR3 length: 15 amino acids. CDR3 protein: CASRQTAGPPETQYF. As DNA, the CDR3 is TGTGCCAGCAGGCAAACCGCGGGTCCCCCGGAGACCCAGTACTTC.

This clonotype was observed many times. The CDR3 DNA is TGTGCCAGCAGCTTGAGGCCCACCGAAGAGACCCAGTACTTC. Its translation is CASSLRPTEETQYF. The chain combines TRBV5-6 with TRBJ2-5; no clear D gene. Germline V CDR1 and CDR2: SGHDT, YYEEEE. The CDR3 is made up of 14 amino acids. V was shortened by 1 base and J by 3 bases, with 10 bases between the two germline ends.

The chain carries TRBV11-2 and TRBJ2-1, with D perhaps matching TRBD2 (6 bases). The V and J ends lost 5 bases and 5 bases respectively, with 16 bases between them. Germline V CDR1 and CDR2: SGHAT, FQNNGV. This CDR3 has 15 amino acids. CDR3: CASSPWTITNNEQFF. The CDR3 coding sequence is TGTGCCAGCAGCCCTTGGACTATCACAAACAATGAGCAGTTCTTC.

This clonotype was recorded many times. V usage is TRBV5-1 and J usage is TRBJ1-1; D uncertain. The V and J ends lost 0 bases and 0 bases respectively, with 18 bases between them. The germline V gene has CDR1 SGHRS and CDR2 YFSETQ. This CDR3 contains 18 residues. CDR3: CASSLGPSGENMNTEAFF. In DNA, the CDR3 is TGCGCCAGCAGCTTGGGTCCCTCGGGAGAAAACATGAACACTGAAGCTTTCTTT.

This clonotype was picked up many times. The DNA for the CDR3 is TGTGCCAGCACTAGTCAGCGAGAGGGGACCCAGTACTTC. This gives the protein CASTSQREGTQYF. The chain recombines TRBV11-2 with TRBJ2-5, with D tentatively TRBD2 (5 bases). CDR1 is SGHAT and CDR2 is FQNNGV in the germline V gene. This CDR3 comprises 13 residues. V was pared by 7 bases and J by 7 bases, with 16 bases between.

This clonotype appeared a few times. The V call is TRBV7-9, the J call TRBJ1-2; D is unresolved. Between the trimmed V and J ends, which lost 2 bases and 3 bases, there was a span of 19 bases. The CDR3 contains 17 residues. Germline values: CDR1 SEHNR, CDR2 FQNEAQ (reference sequence). The DNA for the CDR3 is TGTGCCAGCAGCTTATTCACGGGCAGGCAGGATGACTATGGCTACACCTTC. Amino acid sequence: CASSLFTGRQDDYGYTF.

This clonotype was counted a few times. The chain recombines TRBV27 with TRBJ1-2; a possible D gene is TRBD1 (5 bases). In germline, CDR1 is MNHEY, CDR2 SMNVEV (reference sequence). The CDR3 sequence is 14 residues long. Between the trimmed V and J ends, which lost 2 bases and 8 bases, there was a span of 15 bases. Here the CDR3 reads CASSLMQGRGGYTF. In nucleotides, the CDR3 is TGTGCCAGCAGTTTAATGCAGGGTCGTGGGGGCTACACCTTC.

This chain joins TRBV20-1 and TRBJ2-7, with 7 bases identical to TRBD1. V was pared by 1 base and J by 3 bases, with 9 bases of the junction left unmatched. Germline V gene data show CDR1 as DFQATT and CDR2 as SNEGSKA (reference sequence). This CDR3 is built from 15 residues. As DNA, the CDR3 is TGCAGTGCTAGAGCCCCGGGACAGACCATCTACGAGCAGTACTTC. This codes for CSARAPGQTIYEQYF.

The chain is built from TRBV4-3 and TRBJ1-5; D is ambiguous. Germline CDR1 LGHNA, CDR2 YSLEER. V was shortened by 0 bases and J by 2 bases, with 14 bases between the two germline ends. The CDR3 is 17 amino acids. The CDR3 reads CASSQDWPGERNQPQHF. The CDR3 nucleotides are TGCGCCAGCAGCCAAGATTGGCCCGGAGAGCGCAATCAGCCCCAGCATTTT.

This clonotype was counted a few times. The chain joins TRBV27 to TRBJ2-1, with TRBD1 matching 7 bases. V was pared by 10 bases and J by 1 base, with 7 bases of the junction left unmatched. Germline CDR1 MNHEY, CDR2 SMNVEV (reference sequence). The CDR3 runs 14 residues. The CDR3 loop reads CATRQGGSYNEQFF. CDR3 in DNA: TGTGCCACCAGACAGGGCGGTTCCTACAATGAGCAGTTCTTC.

This rearrangement joins TRBV2 to TRBJ2-1, with D unresolved. Deletions cut 4 bases from V and 8 bases from J, with 12 bases between. Germline V lookup: CDR1 SNHLY, CDR2 FYNNEI. The CDR3 spans 13 residues. The CDR3 protein is CASSVNGLDEQFF. The CDR3 DNA reads TGTGCCAGCAGTGTAAACGGTTTAGATGAGCAGTTCTTC.

The sample holds many counts of this clonotype. V and J are TRBV7-2 and TRBJ2-7; 10 nucleotides align to TRBD2. The length of the CDR3 is 17 residues. J lost 3 bases, V lost 5 bases, and 13 bases had no gene match. CDR1 is SGHTA and CDR2 is FQGNSA in the germline V gene. This CDR3 is CASSPPGGTSGVYEQYV. The CDR3, as DNA: TGTGCCAGCAGCCCACCGGGGGGAACTAGCGGGGTCTACGAGCAGTACGTC.

This clonotype turned up a few times. V usage is TRBV12-3 or TRBV12-4 and J usage is TRBJ2-3; no definite D call. The CDR3 spans 14 residues. V shed 1 base and J shed 6 bases, with 11 bases lying between them. This CDR3 reads CASSLDGYPDTQYF. The CDR3 region has the DNA TGTGCCAGCAGTTTAGATGGCTACCCCGATACGCAGTATTTT.